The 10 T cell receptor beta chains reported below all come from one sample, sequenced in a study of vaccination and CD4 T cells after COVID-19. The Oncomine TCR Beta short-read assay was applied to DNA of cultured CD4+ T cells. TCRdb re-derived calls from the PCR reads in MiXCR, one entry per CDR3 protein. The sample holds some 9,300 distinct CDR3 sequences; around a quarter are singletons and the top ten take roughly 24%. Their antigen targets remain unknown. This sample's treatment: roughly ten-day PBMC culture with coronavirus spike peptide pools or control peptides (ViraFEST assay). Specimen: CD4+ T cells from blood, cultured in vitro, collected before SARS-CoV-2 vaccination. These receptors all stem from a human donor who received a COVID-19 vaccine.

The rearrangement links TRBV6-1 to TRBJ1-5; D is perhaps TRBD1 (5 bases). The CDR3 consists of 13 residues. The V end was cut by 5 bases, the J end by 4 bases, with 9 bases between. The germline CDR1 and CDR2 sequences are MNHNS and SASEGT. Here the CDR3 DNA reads TGTGCCAGCAGTCCCACAGGAAATCAGCCCCAGCATTTT. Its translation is CASSPTGNQPQHF.

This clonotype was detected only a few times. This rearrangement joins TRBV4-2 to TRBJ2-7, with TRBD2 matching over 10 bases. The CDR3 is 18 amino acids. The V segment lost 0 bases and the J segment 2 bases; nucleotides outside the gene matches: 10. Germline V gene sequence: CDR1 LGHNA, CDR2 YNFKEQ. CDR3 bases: TGTGCCAGCAGCCAAGATAGCGGGGGGTCCCGGGTAGCCTACGAGCAGTACTTC. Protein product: CASSQDSGGSRVAYEQYF.

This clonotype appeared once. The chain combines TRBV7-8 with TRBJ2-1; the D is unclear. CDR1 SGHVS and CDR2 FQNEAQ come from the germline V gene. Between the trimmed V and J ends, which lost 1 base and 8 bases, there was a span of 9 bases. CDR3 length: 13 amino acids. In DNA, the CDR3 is TGTGCCAGCAGCTTAGGAGCTGGGGATGAGCAGTTCTTC. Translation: CASSLGAGDEQFF.

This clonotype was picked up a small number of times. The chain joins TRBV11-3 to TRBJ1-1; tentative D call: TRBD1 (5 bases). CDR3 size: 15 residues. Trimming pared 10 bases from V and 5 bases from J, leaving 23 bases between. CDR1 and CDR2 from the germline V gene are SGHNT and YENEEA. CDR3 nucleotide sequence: TGTGCCACTCGACAGCCTTCGTCAAAGGAGACTGAAGCTTTCTTT. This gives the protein CATRQPSSKETEAFF.

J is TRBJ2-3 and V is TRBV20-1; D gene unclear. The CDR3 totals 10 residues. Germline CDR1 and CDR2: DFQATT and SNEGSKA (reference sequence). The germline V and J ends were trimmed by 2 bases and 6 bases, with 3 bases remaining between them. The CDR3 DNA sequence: TGCAGTGCTAGAAGGGATACGCAGTATTTT. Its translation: CSARRDTQYF.

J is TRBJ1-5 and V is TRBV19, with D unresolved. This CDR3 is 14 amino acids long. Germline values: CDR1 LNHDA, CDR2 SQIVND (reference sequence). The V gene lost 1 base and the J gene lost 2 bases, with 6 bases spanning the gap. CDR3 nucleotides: TGTGCCAGTAGTATAGGGCAGCGCAATCAGCCCCAGCATTTT. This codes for CASSIGQRNQPQHF.

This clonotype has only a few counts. CDR3 sequence: CASRVWVLSEPFF. DNA for the CDR3: TGTGCCAGCAGAGTTTGGGTCCTTTCGGAGCCTTTCTTT. V gene TRBV12-3 or TRBV12-4 combines with J gene TRBJ1-1; D is unresolved. This CDR3 contains 13 residues. Between the trimmed V and J ends, which lost 6 bases and 12 bases, there was a span of 20 bases.

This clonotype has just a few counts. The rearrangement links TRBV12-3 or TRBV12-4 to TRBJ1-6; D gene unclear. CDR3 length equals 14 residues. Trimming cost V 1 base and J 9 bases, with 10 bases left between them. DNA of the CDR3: TGTGCCAGCAGTTTAGATCGCGGGAGTTCACCCCTCCACTTT. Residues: CASSLDRGSSPLHF.

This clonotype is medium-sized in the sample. The CDR3 coding sequence is TGTGCCACCAGTGATTTTGGGGGGGACTTCCAAGAGACCCAGTACTTC. This sequence encodes CATSDFGGDFQETQYF. J is TRBJ2-5 and V is TRBV24-1; 7 nucleotides agree with TRBD2. CDR3 length equals 16 residues. V lost 1 base and J lost 1; bases outside the gene matches: 5. Per germline, CDR1 KGHDR and CDR2 SFDVKD.

CDR3 sequence (DNA): TGTGCCAGCAGACAACAGGGGGCGCAGGGCTACACCTTC. Its protein product is CASRQQGAQGYTF. The chain recombines TRBV25-1 with TRBJ1-2, with 9 bases aligning to TRBD1. V lost 6 bases and J lost 8; bases outside the gene matches: 7. Germline V gene data show CDR1 as MGHDK and CDR2 as SYGVNS. The CDR3 consists of 13 residues.